The present TCR beta chain was sequenced within a study of identical twins' blood T cells. Findings and limits, study-wide: Each donor's most abundant TCRbeta clonotypes shared more CDR3 sequences with her twin than unrelated donors.

The CDR3 has 11 amino acids. Germline CDR1 SNHLY, CDR2 FYNNEI. V dropped 8 bases and J dropped 7 bases, with 9 bases sitting between them. A previously described protocol, modified, built RNA-based TCR cDNA libraries. Original methodology: Each library had about 2 to 4 million CDR3 reads and about 100,000 to nearly 500,000 clonotypes. TCRdb used MiXCR to reprocess the 5' RACE reads, holding one entry per CDR3 protein. The authors' filters were not applied to this entry. The sample has roughly 340,000 distinct CDR3 sequences, around 30% seen once. On this clonotype itself: No antigen is known for it.

The donors were healthy female monozygous twins, three pairs in total. Sequencing was performed on PBMCs. The chain links TRBV2 to TRBJ1-5; D is unclear. This TCR came from a woman aged 18-55 years in good health. DNA for the CDR3: TGTGCCAGCTCCCCGGGACAGCCCCAGCATTTT. Translating it yields CASSPGQPQHF.